This record covers a single T cell receptor (beta chain). The record originates from a study of blood T cell repertoires in COVID-19. Germline V gene data show CDR1 as MGHRA and CDR2 as YSYEKL. This CDR3 spans 16 amino acids. Trimming took 3 bases from V and 0 from J, leaving 12 bases between them. Measured with immunoSEQ multiplex PCR; TCRdb has only the in-frame clones, and not every one. The sample shows about 230,000 clones, roughly 86% of them seen only once. Material for sequencing was PBMCs or T cells enriched from blood (not recorded which). The V gene is TRBV4-1, the J gene TRBJ1-5; D is possibly TRBD1 (5 bases). The TCR was taken from a woman aged 25-40 years with acute COVID-19. For the CDR3, the DNA is TGCGCCAGCAGCCACGGTAGGGGCAATAGCAATCAGCCCCAGCATTTT. Translated, it gives CASSHGRGNSNQPQHF.